Below, 8 T cell receptor beta chains from the same sample are listed, as sequenced in a study of T-cell reconstitution after alpha-beta-depleted transplantation in children. During its preparation, the TCRbeta library received unique molecular identifiers. TCRdb analysed the PCR reads with MiXCR anew, one entry per CDR3 protein. The sample includes roughly 200,000 distinct CDR3 sequences, about 6.6% of them seen just once. The material sequenced was PBMCs, taken before TCRalphabeta/CD19-depleted stem cell transplant. The origin of the receptors is a boy aged 2 to 10 with acute lymphoblastic leukemia, due to receive a stem cell transplant.

In its sample, this clonotype was seen many times. This chain uses TRBV10-3 with TRBJ1-1; D perhaps matches TRBD1 (5 bases). Between the trimmed V and J ends, which lost 7 bases and 1 base, there was a span of 13 bases. This CDR3 spans 14 amino acids. Germline CDR1 ENHRY, CDR2 SYGVKD. CDR3 region: CAITAGPANTEAFF. Written as DNA, the CDR3 is TGTGCCATCACGGCGGGGCCGGCGAACACTGAAGCTTTCTTT.

In this sample, this clonotype turned up many times. This chain joins TRBV19 and TRBJ1-1; D call uncertain. V was clipped by 7 bases and J by 11 bases, with 11 bases between them. The CDR3 totals 10 residues. In germline, CDR1 is LNHDA, CDR2 SQIVND (reference sequence). The CDR3 here is CASTDRSAFF. The CDR3 DNA is TGTGCCAGTACGGACCGAAGTGCTTTCTTT.

This clonotype was seen at least ten times. The chain combines TRBV2 with TRBJ2-7, with a possible D match to TRBD2 (6 bases). V was trimmed by 5 bases and J by 4 bases, leaving 6 bases between them. In germline, CDR1 is SNHLY, CDR2 FYNNEI. This CDR3 region has 11 residues. The CDR3 bases are TGTGCCAGCAGTCGGGAGTACGAGCAGTACTTC. Translated, it gives CASSREYEQYF. The variable domain in full, with the rest retrieved from reference TRBV2 and TRBJ2-7, is EPEVTQTPSHQVTQMGQEVILRCVPISNHLYFYWYRQILGQKVEFLVSFYNNEISEKSEIFDDQFSVERPDGSNFTLKIRSTKLEDSAMYFCASSREYEQYFGPGTRLTVT.

This clonotype was seen a single time. The J gene is TRBJ2-6, the V gene TRBV5-1; TRBD1 matches at 7 bases. After removal of 4 bases from V and 2 bases from J, the junction contained 3 bases not matched to a gene. CDR3 length: 15 residues. Looked up from germline, CDR1 is SGHRS and CDR2 is YFSETQ. This CDR3 is CASSQTGAGANVLTF. The CDR3 DNA reads as TGCGCCAGCAGCCAAACAGGGGCTGGGGCCAACGTCCTGACTTTC. Full variable domain (rest looked up from reference TRBV5-1 and TRBJ2-6): KAGVTQTPRYLIKTRGQQVTLSCSPISGHRSVSWYQQTPGQGLQFLFEYFSETQRNKGNFPGRFSGRQFSNSRSEMNVSTLELGDSALYLCASSQTGAGANVLTFGAGSRLTVL.

This clonotype was seen repeatedly, ten times or more. The chain carries TRBV12-3 or TRBV12-4 and TRBJ2-1; 9 bases are a match to TRBD1. V shed 5 bases and J 7 bases; nucleotides not matched to a gene: 9. The CDR3 loop spans 15 amino acids. DNA of the CDR3: TGTGCCAGCAGTCCTGGGACAGGGACCGATAATGAGCAGTTCTTC. Translation: CASSPGTGTDNEQFF.

This clonotype occurred a few times. One end of the junction is discordant with germline, which a read error may explain. This sequence joins TRBV7-7 and TRBJ2-2; D unresolved. From germline, CDR1 is SSHAT and CDR2 FNYEAQ (reference sequence). CDR3 length: 18 amino acids. CDR3 region: CASSLDLLQGNYTGELFF. The CDR3 DNA is TGTGCTAGCAGCTTAGATCTTCTCCAAGGGAACTACACCGGGGAGCTGTTTTTT.

The chain employs TRBV28 and TRBJ2-1; 10 bases map to TRBD2. The CDR3 consists of 15 residues. V dropped 6 bases and J dropped 3; count of bases not matched to a gene: 5. Germline CDR1 is MDHEN and CDR2 is SYDVKM. CDR3 residues: CASSSGLAVYNEQFF. CDR3 DNA: TGTGCCAGCAGCTCCGGACTAGCGGTCTACAATGAGCAGTTCTTC.

The CDR3 spells CASSLRTGGSHEQYF. As DNA, the CDR3 is TGTGCCAGCAGCCTAAGGACAGGGGGATCTCATGAGCAGTACTTC. This chain uses TRBV14 with TRBJ2-7; TRBD1 agrees at 10 bases. This CDR3 spans 15 amino acids. Germline V lookup: CDR1 SGHDN, CDR2 FVKESK. V dropped 4 bases and J dropped 7; count of bases not matched to a gene: 10. Together with reference TRBV14 and TRBJ2-7, the CDR3 gives the full variable domain: EAGVTQFPSHSVIEKGQTVTLRCDPISGHDNLYWYRRVMGKEIKFLLHFVKESKQDESGMPNNRFLAERTGGTYSTLKVQPAELEDSGVYFCASSLRTGGSHEQYFGPGTRLTVT.